This T cell receptor beta chain was observed in a study of blood T cell repertoires in COVID-19. CDR1 is MGHRA and CDR2 is YSYEKL in the germline V gene. CDR3 size: 15 residues. Between the trimmed V and J ends, which lost 0 bases and 3 bases, there was a span of 8 bases. Sequencing was performed with immunoSEQ multiplex PCR; in TCRdb, only in-frame clones are kept and a portion is missing. The sample has about 280,000 clones; 85% are singletons. Material for sequencing was peripheral blood. The rearrangement joins TRBV4-1 to TRBJ2-2; a possible D gene is TRBD1 (5 bases). The clonotype comes from a man over 45 with active or convalescent COVID-19. The CDR3 DNA follows: TGCGCCAGCAGCCAAGATGGCAGGGACACCGGGGAGCTGTTTTTT. It specifies CASSQDGRDTGELFF.